This T cell receptor (beta chain) was sequenced in a study of T cell responses to AZD1222 COVID-19 vaccine. On the study more broadly: Pooling covered second doses at about 4 or about 12 weeks.

For this clone: Antigen unknown.

Per the germline V gene, CDR1 is MNHEY and CDR2 is SVGAGI. This CDR3 has 13 amino acids. The junction had 12 bases not matched to a gene; V was cut back by 11 bases and J by 6 bases. Method: immunoSEQ multiplex PCR; TCRdb's copy keeps in-frame clones and lacks some. The data hold around 150,000 clones, with less than 95% observed a single time. Findings and limits, study-wide: Among AZD1222 vaccinees, only 5 or 6 were seropositive at baseline.

The specimen comprised peripheral blood, sampled on day 0 of AZD1222 vaccination. This sequence was found in an adult in good health. This chain links TRBV6-5 with TRBJ2-7; 8 bases agree with TRBD1. CDR3 nucleotides: TGTGCCGGGCGGTGGCAGGGGGCGATCGAGCAGTACTTC. As protein: CAGRWQGAIEQYF.